The source of this T cell receptor (beta chain) is a study of T cell changes during pregnancy in multiple sclerosis. This clone was picked up a small number of times. Assay: immunoSEQ multiplex PCR; the TCRdb copy retains only in-frame clones and omits some. The sample records about 73,000 clones, roughly 90% being singletons. From germline, CDR1 is SGHNT and CDR2 YYREEE (reference sequence). J gave up 4 bases and V 2 bases, and 6 bases lay outside the gene matches. The CDR3 runs 15 residues. This specimen was peripheral blood, taken after pregnancy. The chain has TRBV5-4 and TRBJ2-7; TRBD2 agrees at 10 bases. The sequence was obtained from a female donor in good health, enrolled as a control in a pregnancy study. The CDR3 nucleotides are TGTGCCAGCAGCTTCGTGGGAGCGGGAGGGTACGAGCAGTACTTC. Amino acids: CASSFVGAGGYEQYF.